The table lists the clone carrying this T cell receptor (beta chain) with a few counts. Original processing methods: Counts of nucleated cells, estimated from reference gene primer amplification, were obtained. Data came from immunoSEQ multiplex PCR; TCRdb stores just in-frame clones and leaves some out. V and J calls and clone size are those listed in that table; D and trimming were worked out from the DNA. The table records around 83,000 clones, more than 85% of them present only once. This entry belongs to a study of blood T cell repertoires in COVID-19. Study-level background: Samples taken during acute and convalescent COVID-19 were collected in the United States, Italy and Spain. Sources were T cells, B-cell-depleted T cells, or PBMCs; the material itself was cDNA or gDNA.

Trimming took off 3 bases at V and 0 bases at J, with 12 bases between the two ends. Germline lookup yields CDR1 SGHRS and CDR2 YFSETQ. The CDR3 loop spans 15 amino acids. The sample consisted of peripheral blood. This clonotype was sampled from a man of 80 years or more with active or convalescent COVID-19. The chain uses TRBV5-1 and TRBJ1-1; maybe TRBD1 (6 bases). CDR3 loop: CASSSNRAMNTEAFF. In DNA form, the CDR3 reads TGCGCCAGCAGCTCAAACAGGGCTATGAACACTGAAGCTTTCTTT.